Following are 23 T cell receptor beta chains from one sample sequenced in a study of blood T cells in healthy people across ages. Using a J-beta primer mix together with a sample-barcoded 5' primer, a second PCR was run for about 7 to 12 cycles. In TCRdb, the 5' RACE reads were re-called with MiXCR into one record per CDR3 protein. The table has approximately 780,000 distinct CDR3 sequences, approximately 24% seen once; the top ten hold about 2.9%. This sample was also put to use in a study of T cells of mothers and their children.

The sequenced sample consisted of blood. The origin of the receptors is a boy between 10 and 17 years old in good health.

This clonotype was recorded at least ten times. The CDR3 coding sequence is TGTGCCAGCAGCCAAGGGTCCGCAACTAATGAAAAACTGTTTTTT. Its protein is CASSQGSATNEKLFF. The chain combines TRBV3-1 with TRBJ1-4, with D hard to call. This CDR3 spans 15 amino acids. Germline CDR1 and CDR2: LGHDT and YNNKEL (reference sequence). Trimming took 1 base from V and 0 from J, leaving 6 bases between them.

The V and J genes are TRBV6-5 and TRBJ1-6; 7 positions agree with TRBD1. V lost 0 bases to trimming and J lost 5 bases; unmatched junction nucleotides: 7. The CDR3 consists of 17 residues. Germline assignment: CDR1 MNHEY and CDR2 SVGAGI. The chain's CDR3 is CASSYSTGQPDNSPLHF. In nucleotides, the CDR3 is TGTGCCAGCAGTTACTCTACGGGACAGCCAGATAATTCACCCCTCCACTTT.

The gene calls are TRBV4-1 and TRBJ2-5; 7 bases are a match to TRBD2. Trimming cost V 0 bases and J 1 base; bases outside gene matches: 2. CDR3 length: 15 residues. CDR1 is MGHRA and CDR2 is YSYEKL in the germline V gene. The CDR3 DNA reads as TGCGCCAGCAGCCAAGAAGGCGGGGGCCAAGAGACCCAGTACTTC. Its protein is CASSQEGGGQETQYF.

This clonotype came up many times. This chain joins TRBV27 and TRBJ2-3; D is possibly TRBD2 (6 bases). V was cut by 5 bases and J by 5 bases, with 8 bases left in between. This CDR3 is built from 12 residues. Germline assignment: CDR1 MNHEY and CDR2 SMNVEV (reference sequence). The CDR3 loop is CASSPGVDTQYF. The CDR3 nucleotides read TGTGCCAGCAGTCCGGGGGTAGATACGCAGTATTTT.

V is TRBV5-6 and J is TRBJ1-3; no definite D call. Germline assignment: CDR1 SGHDT and CDR2 YYEEEE. The CDR3 is 15 amino acids. Trimming stripped 2 bases from V and 3 bases from J, with 12 bases between. The chain's CDR3 is CASSFLRLVGNTIYF. In nucleotides, the CDR3 is TGTGCCAGCAGCTTCCTCCGACTTGTTGGAAACACCATATATTTT.

The V gene is TRBV24-1, the J gene TRBJ2-2; 9 bases agree with TRBD1. The CDR3 runs 17 residues. Germline trimming cut 4 bases from V and 5 bases from J; bases unmatched to any gene: 10. CDR1 KGHDR and CDR2 SFDVKD come from the germline V gene. CDR3 coding DNA: TGTGCCACCAGTGACAGCGAAGGGACAGGGCTAACCGGGGAGCTGTTTTTT. It yields the protein CATSDSEGTGLTGELFF.

In its sample, this clonotype was seen a few times. This chain uses TRBV12-5 with TRBJ2-1; D tentatively reads TRBD1 or TRBD2 (6 bases each). The germline V and J ends were trimmed by 6 bases and 0 bases, with 12 bases remaining between them. The CDR3 has 15 residues. Per germline, CDR1 LGHNT and CDR2 FRNRAP. CDR3 DNA: TGTGCTAGTGGGAGGGGGGCGAGCTCCTACAATGAGCAGTTCTTC. It specifies CASGRGASSYNEQFF.

This clonotype was observed a few times. The CDR3 region is CASSGTGGHQPQHF. The CDR3 bases are TGTGCCAGCAGTGGGACAGGGGGACATCAGCCCCAGCATTTT. The chain links TRBV12-3 or TRBV12-4 to TRBJ1-5; 11 positions match TRBD1. CDR3 length: 14 amino acids. V dropped 5 bases and J dropped 5; count of bases not matched to a gene: 2.

The CDR3 reads CASSPVPELAKNIQYF. CDR3 coding DNA: TGTGCCAGCTCACCGGTCCCAGAACTAGCCAAAAACATTCAGTACTTC. J is TRBJ2-4 and V is TRBV18, with no clear D. CDR3 length equals 16 residues. CDR1 and CDR2 (germline): KGHSH, LQKENI. Trimming left V 3 bases short and J 0 bases short, with 12 bases between. Combining the CDR3 with reference TRBV18 and TRBJ2-4 gives the whole variable domain NAGVMQNPRHLVRRRGQEARLRCSPMKGHSHVYWYRQLPEEGLKFMVYLQKENIIDESGMPKERFSAEFPKEGPSILRIQQVVRGDSAAYFCASSPVPELAKNIQYFGAGTRLSVL.

This clonotype has just a few counts. DNA for the CDR3: TGCGCCAGCAAAGACGGGCATGGCGGCCTCACCGGGGAGCTGTTTTTT. It translates to CASKDGHGGLTGELFF. V and J are TRBV5-1 and TRBJ2-2; no clear D gene. Germline lookup yields CDR1 SGHRS and CDR2 YFSETQ. This CDR3 comprises 16 residues. V was trimmed by 6 bases and J by 4 bases, leaving 19 bases between them.

A few counts support this clonotype. At one end the junction does not follow the germline gene, possibly because of a read error. This chain uses TRBV5-1 with TRBJ2-5; TRBD2 aligns across 14 bases. Germline loops: CDR1 SGHRS, CDR2 YFSETQ. This CDR3 comprises 15 residues. The CDR3 sequence: CAGSGGLAGEETQYF. The CDR3 DNA reads TGCGCCGGCAGCGGGGGACTAGCGGGGGAAGAGACCCAGTACTTC.

The rearrangement joins TRBV6-6 to TRBJ1-1; 9 bases are shared with TRBD1. V lost 6 bases to trimming and J lost 5 bases; unmatched junction nucleotides: 4. The germline CDR1 and CDR2 sequences are MNHNY and SVGAGI (reference sequence). The CDR3 has 13 amino acids. CDR3 in DNA: TGTGCCAGCAGGTGGACAGGGGAAACTGAAGCTTTCTTT. This sequence encodes CASRWTGETEAFF.

This chain uses TRBV12-3 or TRBV12-4 with TRBJ2-7, with TRBD1 as a possible D gene (5 bases). The CDR3 runs to 14 residues. Trimming removed 4 bases from V and 7 bases from J, with 17 bases in between. CDR3 amino acids: CASSSPAGRREQYF. Here the CDR3 DNA reads TGTGCCAGCAGTTCTCCGGCAGGGCGCCGGGAGCAGTACTTC.

The rearrangement uses TRBV11-2 and TRBJ1-6, with a tentative D call TRBD1 (5 bases). Trimming stripped 4 bases from V and 4 bases from J, with 11 bases between. The CDR3 has 15 residues. Germline values: CDR1 SGHAT, CDR2 FQNNGV. CDR3 in DNA: TGTGCCAGCAGCTCCAGGACACAGTATAATTCACCCCTCCACTTT. Its translation is CASSSRTQYNSPLHF.

The rearrangement joins TRBV7-8 to TRBJ1-5; D remains unclear. The V end lost 1 base, the J end lost 7 bases, and 8 bases lay between the germline ends. The CDR3 loop spans 13 amino acids. Germline V lookup: CDR1 SGHVS, CDR2 FQNEAQ. This CDR3 reads CASSLVIGQPQHF. Here the CDR3 DNA reads TGTGCCAGCAGCTTAGTCATAGGACAGCCCCAGCATTTT.

This clonotype was seen more than once but under ten times. This sequence joins TRBV15 and TRBJ1-2; a weak D match, TRBD1 (5 bases). V shed 1 base and J shed 2 bases, with 20 bases lying between them. This CDR3 is 18 amino acids long. Germline-derived CDR1 and CDR2 are LNHNV and YYDKDF (reference sequence). The CDR3 here is CATSRGPAEGSRNYGYTF. In DNA form, the CDR3 reads TGTGCCACCAGCAGAGGCCCCGCCGAGGGGAGCCGGAACTATGGCTACACCTTC.

This clonotype was observed many times. Relative to the germline gene, one junction end is altered; a read error may explain this. V is TRBV5-1 and J is TRBJ2-6; D is unclear. Per germline, CDR1 SGHRS and CDR2 YFSETQ. The CDR3 sequence is 14 residues long. The CDR3 sequence is CASSLGPGANVLTF. In nucleotides, the CDR3 is TGTGCCAGCAGTTTGGGTCCTGGGGCCAACGTCCTGACTTTC.

The CDR3: CASSLLDTGDPYEQYF. The CDR3 nucleotides are TGTGCCAGCAGCTTACTCGATACGGGGGACCCCTACGAGCAGTACTTC. The J gene is TRBJ2-5, the V gene TRBV7-9; a weak D match, TRBD2 (6 bases). TRBJ2-7 explains the end of the DNA better; the J call may be wrong. The CDR3 consists of 16 residues. CDR1 is SEHNR and CDR2 is FQNEAQ in the germline V gene (reference sequence).

This clonotype showed up just a few times. This rearrangement joins TRBV20-1 to TRBJ1-1; D is possibly TRBD1 (6 bases). Germline assignment: CDR1 DFQATT and CDR2 SNEGSKA (reference sequence). This CDR3 is 14 amino acids long. The ends were cut back, 4 bases at V and 4 bases at J, with 16 bases in the middle. In DNA, the CDR3 is TGCAGTGCTACAAACAGACAGGTTAGCACTGAAGCTTTCTTT. Encoded protein: CSATNRQVSTEAFF.

This clonotype was seen only a few times. V usage is TRBV7-9 and J usage is TRBJ1-4; 10 bases are a match to TRBD1. Germline V gives CDR1 SEHNR, CDR2 FQNEAQ (reference sequence). The ends lost 1 base at V and 8 bases at J; junction bases unmatched: 4. The CDR3 consists of 15 residues. CDR3 nucleotides: TGTGCCAGCAGCTTAGACGGGACAGGGGACGAAAAACTGTTTTTT. Its protein is CASSLDGTGDEKLFF.

Worth noting for this clonotype: Just one base apart from a much larger clone, this may be a read error. This sequence joins TRBV7-2 and TRBJ2-3; the D is unclear. Germline values: CDR1 SGHTA, CDR2 FQGNSA. V was clipped by 11 bases and J by 6 bases, with 12 bases between them. There are 11 residues in the CDR3. Written as DNA, the CDR3 is TGTGCCTGCGGTTCCGCCGATACGCAGTATTTT. This translates into CACGSADTQYF. Variable domain in full (rest from reference TRBV7-2 and TRBJ2-3): GAGVSQSPSNKVTEKGKDVELRCDPISGHTALYWYRQSLGQGLEFLIYFQGNSAPDKSGLPSDRFSAERTGGSVSTLTIQRTQQEDSAVYLCACGSADTQYFGPGTRLTVL.

This clonotype was counted between two and nine times. The V call is TRBV2, the J call TRBJ2-1, with D hard to call. Looked up from germline, CDR1 is SNHLY and CDR2 is FYNNEI. This CDR3 spans 15 amino acids. Trimming removed 1 base from V and 2 bases from J, with 9 bases in between. CDR3 nucleotides: TGTGCCAGCAGTGAAGAAGGGTACACCTACAATGAGCAGTTCTTC. Protein product: CASSEEGYTYNEQFF. Complete variable domain (other parts from reference TRBV2 and TRBJ2-1): EPEVTQTPSHQVTQMGQEVILRCVPISNHLYFYWYRQILGQKVEFLVSFYNNEISEKSEIFDDQFSVERPDGSNFTLKIRSTKLEDSAMYFCASSEEGYTYNEQFFGPGTRLTVL.

This clonotype turned up a few times. The chain recombines TRBV5-1 with TRBJ1-3, with D unclear. The germline V gene encodes CDR1 SGHRS and CDR2 YFSETQ. With 4 bases removed from V and 0 bases from J, the gap between germline ends came to 17 bases. The CDR3 consists of 17 residues. The CDR3 DNA is TGCGCCAGCAGCCCGGTTTCGGCGGTAGGCTCTGGAAACACCATATATTTT. Its protein product is CASSPVSAVGSGNTIYF.